The 10 T cell receptor beta chains in this list originate from one sample, sequenced in a study of T cells in Graves' hyperthyroidism and ophthalmopathy. It was RNA transcripts that yielded the amplified TCR beta CDR3 regions. With the HTBI primer set, the TCR CDR3 went through a first round of RT-PCR. TCRdb fed the multiplex PCR reads into MiXCR, producing one record per CDR3 protein. This sample has some 690,000 distinct CDR3 sequences; approximately 15% occur once, and the top ten carry roughly a sixth. Sequenced: blood. Receptors were obtained from a man between 50 and 59 years old with Graves' hyperthyroidism.

This clonotype was picked up a small number of times. The chain is built from TRBV20-1 and TRBJ1-1; D might be TRBD1 (5 bases). This CDR3 is built from 16 residues. Trimming stripped 0 bases from V and 0 bases from J, with 14 bases between. The germline CDR1 and CDR2 sequences are DFQATT and SNEGSKA (reference sequence). This CDR3 is CSARDPPGTMNTEAFF. CDR3 DNA sequence: TGCAGTGCTAGAGATCCCCCGGGGACCATGAACACTGAAGCTTTCTTT.

This clonotype has more than one count but fewer than ten. The CDR3 sequence: CASSNLLRDRTYGYTF. CDR3 nucleotides: TGTGCCAGCAGTAACCTATTGAGGGACAGAACCTATGGCTACACCTTC. V is TRBV6-2 or TRBV6-3 and J is TRBJ1-2; 7 bases agree with TRBD1. The germline CDR1 and CDR2 sequences are MNHEY and SVGEGT. The CDR3 has 16 residues. Trimming at V came to 5 bases and at J to 4 bases, leaving 13 bases not matched to a gene.

The chain links TRBV28 to TRBJ2-7; D gene ambiguous. Germline V gives CDR1 MDHEN, CDR2 SYDVKM. Trimming shortened V by 1 base and J by 9 bases, and 16 bases separated the two germline ends. The CDR3 runs to 14 residues. The CDR3 region has the DNA TGTGCCAGCAGTTTATTCCAGCAGACTTGGGGGCAGTACTTC. Translated, it gives CASSLFQQTWGQYF.

As to this clonotype: A much larger clone lies one base from this, so it may be a read error. The CDR3 DNA reads TGCGCCAGCAGCTTCACGGGAGGGTTCACAGATACGCAGTATTTT. Translation: CASSFTGGFTDTQYF. The chain is built from TRBV5-1 and TRBJ2-3; 8 bases fit TRBD2. Germline CDR1 and CDR2: SGHRS and YFSETQ. The CDR3 totals 15 residues. J gave up 2 bases and V 2 bases, and 4 bases lay outside the gene matches.

This clonotype showed up many times. The J gene is TRBJ2-3, the V gene TRBV18; 7 bases line up with TRBD2. Trimming took 0 bases from V and 1 from J; bases not matched to a gene: 4. The CDR3 is 16 residues long. The germline gives CDR1 KGHSH, CDR2 LQKENI. The CDR3 region is CASSPPSAGGTDTQYF. CDR3 nucleotides: TGTGCCAGCTCACCACCATCGGCGGGAGGCACAGATACGCAGTATTTT.

Ten or more counts support this clonotype. The chain is built from TRBV6-5 and TRBJ2-7, with 7 bases fitting TRBD1. The CDR3 consists of 16 residues. V was pared by 2 bases and J by 7 bases, with 14 bases of the junction left unmatched. Per germline, CDR1 MNHEY and CDR2 SVGAGI. The CDR3 DNA reads as TGTGCCAGCAGTTACGATTGGGGACAGACAATTGTGGAGCAGTACTTC. It is translated as CASSYDWGQTIVEQYF.

The CDR3 DNA sequence: TGTGCCAGCTCATCAACCACGCCACAGGGGATCTACGAGCAGTACTTC. Its translation: CASSSTTPQGIYEQYF. The rearrangement uses TRBV18 and TRBJ2-7, with 7 positions matching TRBD1. The V and J ends lost 5 bases and 3 bases, in that order; junction bases with no gene match: 13. The CDR3 has 16 amino acids. Germline V CDR1 and CDR2: KGHSH, LQKENI.

This clonotype has more than one count but fewer than ten. The chain uses TRBV9 and TRBJ2-2; 14 bases are shared with TRBD2. The V gene end was trimmed by 4 bases and the J gene end by 6 bases; junction bases not matched to a gene: 8. Germline V CDR1 and CDR2: SGDLS, YYNGEE. This CDR3 comprises 17 residues. The CDR3 protein is CASSLGGLAGGSGELFF. The CDR3 DNA follows: TGTGCCAGCAGCTTAGGAGGACTAGCGGGAGGATCCGGGGAGCTGTTTTTT.

The J gene is TRBJ1-1, the V gene TRBV16; the D is unclear. The CDR3 is 12 amino acids. V lost 0 bases, J lost 7 bases, and 6 bases lay in between. Germline V gene lookup returns CDR1 KGHSY and CDR2 FQNENV. CDR3 region: CASSQSTYEAFF. The CDR3 region has the DNA TGTGCCAGCAGCCAATCTACGTATGAAGCTTTCTTT.

The chain couples TRBV7-8 to TRBJ1-1, with D uncertain. Germline V lookup: CDR1 SGHVS, CDR2 FQNEAQ. V was shortened by 2 bases and J by 1 base, with 17 bases between the two germline ends. The CDR3 is 17 amino acids. CDR3 nucleotides: TGTGCCAGCAGCTTACCCTTTCCGAGCTTAAAGAACACTGAAGCTTTCTTT. This translates into CASSLPFPSLKNTEAFF. Supplemented by reference TRBV7-8 and TRBJ1-1, the full variable domain reads GAGVSQSPRYKVAKRGQDVALRCDPISGHVSLFWYQQALGQGPEFLTYFQNEAQLDKSGLPSDRFFAERPEGSVSTLKIQRTQQEDSAVYLCASSLPFPSLKNTEAFFGQGTRLTVV.